This TCR beta chain appears in the sequencing data of a study of response to subunit inactivated influenza vaccine. Only a few counts were recorded for this clonotype. Each CDR3 protein is one row after TCRdb ran MiXCR on the RT-PCR reads. Of about 540,000 distinct CDR3 sequences listed, roughly a quarter were seen once; the top ten hold roughly 2.8%. CDR1 and CDR2 from the germline V gene are LGHNA and YNFKEQ. The CDR3 consists of 16 residues. Trimming pared 0 bases from V and 4 bases from J, leaving 12 bases between. This same sample was also part of a study on T cells expressing NK-cell markers. This second study notes: The TCR beta cDNA came from 5'RACE template switching with UMIs. Serological testing identified most of the eight sequenced donors as HCMV-seropositive and one as seronegative. Of the CD8+ T cell pool in several donors, about 1.0-7.5% was accounted for by dominant NKG2C+ clonotypes.

This TCR came from a middle-aged man who received an inactivated influenza vaccine. J is TRBJ2-2 and V is TRBV4-2; the D call may be TRBD1 or TRBD2 (5 bases each). Sequences were derived from CD4+ T cells sorted from PBMCs, sampled 11 to 12 days after vaccination. The chain's CDR3 is CASSQEDTRGTGELFF. Here the CDR3 DNA reads TGTGCCAGCAGCCAAGAAGATACGAGGGGCACCGGGGAGCTGTTTTTT.